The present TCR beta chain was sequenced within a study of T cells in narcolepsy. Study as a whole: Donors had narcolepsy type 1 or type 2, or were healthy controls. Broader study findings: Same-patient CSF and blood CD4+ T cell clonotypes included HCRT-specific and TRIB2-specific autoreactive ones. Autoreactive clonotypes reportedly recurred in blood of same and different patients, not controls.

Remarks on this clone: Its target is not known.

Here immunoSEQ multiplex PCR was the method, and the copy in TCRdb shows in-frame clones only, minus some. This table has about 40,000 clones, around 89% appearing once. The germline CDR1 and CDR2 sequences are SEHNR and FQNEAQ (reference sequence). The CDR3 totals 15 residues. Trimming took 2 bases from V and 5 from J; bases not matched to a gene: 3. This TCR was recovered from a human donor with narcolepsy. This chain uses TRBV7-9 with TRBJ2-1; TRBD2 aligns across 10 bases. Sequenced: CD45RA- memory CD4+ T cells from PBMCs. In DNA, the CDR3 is TGTGCCAGCAGCTTATGGAGCGGGAGGGACAATGAGCAGTTCTTC. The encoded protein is CASSLWSGRDNEQFF.